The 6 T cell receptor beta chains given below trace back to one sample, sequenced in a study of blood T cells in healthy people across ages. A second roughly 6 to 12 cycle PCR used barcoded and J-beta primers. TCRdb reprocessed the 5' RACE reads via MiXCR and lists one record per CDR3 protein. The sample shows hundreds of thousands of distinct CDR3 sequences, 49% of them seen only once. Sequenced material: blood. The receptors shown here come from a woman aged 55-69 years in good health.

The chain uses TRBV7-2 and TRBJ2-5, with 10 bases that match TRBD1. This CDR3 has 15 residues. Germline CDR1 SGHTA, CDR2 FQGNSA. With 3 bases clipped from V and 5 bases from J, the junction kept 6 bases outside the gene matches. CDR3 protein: CASSFGQGVEETQYF. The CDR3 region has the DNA TGTGCCAGCAGCTTCGGACAGGGGGTGGAGGAGACCCAGTACTTC.

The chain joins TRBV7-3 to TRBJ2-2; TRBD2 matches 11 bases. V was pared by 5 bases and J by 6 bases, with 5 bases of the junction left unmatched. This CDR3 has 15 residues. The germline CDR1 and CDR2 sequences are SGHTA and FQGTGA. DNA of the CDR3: TGTGCCAGCAGCGAACTAGCGGGAGTTCCCGGGGAGCTGTTTTTT. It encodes CASSELAGVPGELFF. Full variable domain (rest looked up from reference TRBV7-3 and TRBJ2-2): GAGVSQTPSNKVTEKGKYVELRCDPISGHTALYWYRQSLGQGPEFLIYFQGTGAADDSGLPNDRFFAVRPEGSVSTLKIQRTERGDSAVYLCASSELAGVPGELFFGEGSRLTVL.

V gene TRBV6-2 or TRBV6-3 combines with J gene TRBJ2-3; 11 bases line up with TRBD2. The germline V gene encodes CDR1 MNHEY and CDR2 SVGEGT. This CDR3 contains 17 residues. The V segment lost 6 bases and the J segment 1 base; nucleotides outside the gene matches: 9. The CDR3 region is CASSPAGTSGRTDTQYF. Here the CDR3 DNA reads TGTGCCAGCAGCCCAGCAGGGACTAGCGGCCGCACAGATACGCAGTATTTT.

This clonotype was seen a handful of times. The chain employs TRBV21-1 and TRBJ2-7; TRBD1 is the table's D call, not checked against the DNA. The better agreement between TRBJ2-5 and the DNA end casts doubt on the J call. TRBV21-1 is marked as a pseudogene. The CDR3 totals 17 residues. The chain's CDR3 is CASSKGAGTGMAETQYF. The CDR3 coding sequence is TGTGCCAGCAGCAAAGGGGCCGGGACAGGGATGGCGGAGACCCAGTACTTC.

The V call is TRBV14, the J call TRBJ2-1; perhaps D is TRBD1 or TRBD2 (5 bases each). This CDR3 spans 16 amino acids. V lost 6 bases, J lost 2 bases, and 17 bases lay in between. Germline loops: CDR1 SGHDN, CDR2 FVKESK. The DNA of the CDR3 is TGTGCCAGCAGTCGTACCCCGGGACCCCCCTACAATGAGCAGTTCTTC. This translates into CASSRTPGPPYNEQFF.

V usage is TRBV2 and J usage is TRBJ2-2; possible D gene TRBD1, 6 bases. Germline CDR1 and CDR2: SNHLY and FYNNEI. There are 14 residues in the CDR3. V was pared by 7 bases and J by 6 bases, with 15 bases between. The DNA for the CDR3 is TGTGCCAGCAAAACCATCTACAGGGCCGGGGAGCTGTTTTTT. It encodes CASKTIYRAGELFF.